These 9 T cell receptor beta chains originate from one sample sequenced in a study of blood T cells in healthy people across ages. Using a J-beta primer mix together with a sample-barcoded 5' primer, a second PCR was run for about 7 to 12 cycles. One entry per CDR3 protein results from TCRdb running MiXCR on the 5' RACE reads. The table lists about 640,000 distinct CDR3 sequences, about 54% of them singletons, with 30% to 40% in the top ten. The sequencing sample was made of blood. These receptors were collected from a man between 60 and 75 years old in good health.

This rearrangement joins TRBV5-5 to TRBJ2-4; 8 nucleotides align to TRBD1. V gave up 2 bases and J gave up 8 bases; unmatched junction bases: 6. CDR3 length: 14 residues. CDR1 and CDR2 from the germline V gene are SGHKS and YYEKEE (reference sequence). As DNA, the CDR3 is TGTGCCAGCAGCTTTGGACAGGGTTGGGACATTCAGTACTTC. This gives the protein CASSFGQGWDIQYF. Drawing the rest from reference TRBV5-5 and TRBJ2-4, the complete variable domain is DAGVTQSPTHLIKTRGQQVTLRCSPISGHKSVSWYQQVLGQGPQFIFQYYEKEERGRGNFPDRFSARQFPNYSSELNVNALLLGDSALYLCASSFGQGWDIQYFGAGTRLSVL.

The gene calls are TRBV7-2 and TRBJ2-3; a possible D gene is TRBD2 (6 bases). Deletions cut 0 bases from V and 2 bases from J, with 9 bases between. Germline CDR1 is SGHTA and CDR2 is FQGNSA. The CDR3 extends over 15 amino acids. The CDR3 here is CASSLAAGTTDTQYF. The CDR3 DNA reads TGTGCCAGCAGCTTAGCCGCGGGGACCACAGATACGCAGTATTTT.

This clonotype was counted only a few times. V is TRBV6-2 or TRBV6-3 and J is TRBJ2-7; 10 bases are a match to TRBD1. CDR3 length: 16 amino acids. The germline V gene encodes CDR1 MNHEY and CDR2 SVGEGT. Germline trimming cut 2 bases from V and 2 bases from J; bases unmatched to any gene: 6. The CDR3 bases are TGTGCCAGCAGTTACACCCCCGGGACAGGGGCCTACGAGCAGTACTTC. This sequence encodes CASSYTPGTGAYEQYF.

The chain employs TRBV12-3 or TRBV12-4 and TRBJ2-7; no firm D call. The CDR3 has 11 amino acids. Deletions cut 7 bases from V and 5 bases from J, with 9 bases between. DNA of the CDR3: TGTGCCAGCACACTCTACGACGAGCAGTACTTC. It codes for CASTLYDEQYF.

The gene calls are TRBV12-3 or TRBV12-4 and TRBJ2-1; D is ambiguous. The CDR3 has 12 residues. Trimming pared 5 bases from V and 8 bases from J, leaving 10 bases between. The DNA for the CDR3 is TGTGCCAGCAGTCCCCTGGGTGATGAGCAGTTCTTC. Residues: CASSPLGDEQFF.

CDR3 region: CSASHREGTDTQYF. CDR3 DNA sequence: TGCAGTGCTAGTCACAGGGAGGGCACAGATACGCAGTATTTT. This sequence joins TRBV20-1 and TRBJ2-3, with D perhaps being TRBD1 or TRBD2 (6 bases each). CDR1 and CDR2 (germline): DFQATT, SNEGSKA (reference sequence). V was shortened by 3 bases and J by 1 base, with 11 bases between the two germline ends. This CDR3 comprises 14 residues.

This clonotype occurred a few times. V gene TRBV20-1 combines with J gene TRBJ2-5; D is perhaps TRBD2 (6 bases). Germline CDR1 and CDR2: DFQATT and SNEGSKA (reference sequence). V was clipped by 5 bases and J by 1 base, with 17 bases between them. The CDR3 has 15 amino acids. The CDR3 nucleotides read TGCAGTGCTCTCGGAGGGGCGGTGAGCCAAGAGACCCAGTACTTC. Its translation: CSALGGAVSQETQYF.

The gene calls are TRBV12-3 or TRBV12-4 and TRBJ2-1; D perhaps matches TRBD2 (6 bases). The V end lost 1 base, the J end lost 9 bases, and 16 bases lay between the germline ends. The CDR3 is made up of 15 amino acids. The CDR3 region has the DNA TGTGCCAGCAGTTTAGTGTCCGGGACTGCTAGTGAGCAGTTCTTC. It yields the protein CASSLVSGTASEQFF.

J is TRBJ2-5 and V is TRBV6-5; perhaps TRBD2 as D (5 bases). The CDR3 runs 12 residues. The V and J ends lost 8 bases and 0 bases respectively, with 7 bases between them. Germline lookup yields CDR1 MNHEY and CDR2 SVGAGI. CDR3 sequence (DNA): TGTGCCAGCGTCGGGAACCAAGAGACCCAGTACTTC. Protein: CASVGNQETQYF.